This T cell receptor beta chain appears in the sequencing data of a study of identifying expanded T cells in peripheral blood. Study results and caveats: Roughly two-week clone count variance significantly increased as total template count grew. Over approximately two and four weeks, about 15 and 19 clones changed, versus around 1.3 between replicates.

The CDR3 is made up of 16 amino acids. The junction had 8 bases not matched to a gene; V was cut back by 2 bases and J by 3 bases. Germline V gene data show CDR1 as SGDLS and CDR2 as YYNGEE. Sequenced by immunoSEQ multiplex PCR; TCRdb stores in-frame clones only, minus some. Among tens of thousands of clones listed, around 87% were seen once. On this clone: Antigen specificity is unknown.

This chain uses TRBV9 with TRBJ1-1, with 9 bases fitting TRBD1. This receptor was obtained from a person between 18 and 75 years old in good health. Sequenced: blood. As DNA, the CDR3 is TGTGCCAGCAGCGTTGAACAGGGGGCGCGTTACACTGAAGCTTTCTTT. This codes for CASSVEQGARYTEAFF. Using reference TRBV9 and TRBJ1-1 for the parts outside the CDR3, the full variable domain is DSGVTQTPKHLITATGQRVTLRCSPRSGDLSVYWYQQSLDQGLQFLIQYYNGEERAKGNILERFSAQQFPDLHSELNLSSLELGDSALYFCASSVEQGARYTEAFFGQGTRLTVV.